A selection of T cell receptor beta chains follows, all from one sample in a study of cytomegalovirus exposure and HLA in healthy donors. This table comes from immunoSEQ multiplex PCR, and its TCRdb copy is limited to in-frame clones, with some not included. This sample has about 91,000 clones; roughly 86% occur once, and the top ten carry around a tenth. The specimen sequenced was PBMCs. All receptors come from a man aged 25-45 years in good health and CMV-seropositive. CDR3s include the opening cysteine and the closing phenylalanine or tryptophan. The order of the fields is V gene, clone size, CDR3 length, D gene, J gene, CDR3 protein, CDR3 DNA. A D gene is named only where the DNA matches it firmly. Some rows mark clone size as missing; the rest say once, few, many or name a class of expanded clone.

V gene: TRBV27; clone size: -; CDR3 length: 13; D gene: -; J gene: TRBJ2-5; CDR3 protein: CASRTGFFETQYF; CDR3 DNA: TGTGCCAGCAGAACAGGGTTTTTTGAGACCCAGTACTTC
V gene: TRBV30; clone size: -; CDR3 length: 17; D gene: TRBD2; J gene: TRBJ2-1; CDR3 protein: CAWSGGTSATSYNEQFF; CDR3 DNA: TGTGCCTGGAGTGGCGGGACTAGCGCCACCTCCTACAATGAGCAGTTCTTC
V gene: TRBV6-1; clone size: -; CDR3 length: 16; D gene: -; J gene: TRBJ1-5; CDR3 protein: CASSGLGGGGNQPQHF; CDR3 DNA: TGTGCCAGCAGTGGCTTGGGGGGGGGTGGCAATCAGCCCCAGCATTTT
V gene: TRBV5-6; clone size: -; CDR3 length: 15; D gene: TRBD2; J gene: TRBJ2-1; CDR3 protein: CASSLASGSDHEQFF; CDR3 DNA: TGTGCCAGCAGCTTGGCTAGCGGGAGTGATCATGAGCAGTTCTTC
V gene: TRBV11-2; clone size: -; CDR3 length: 13; D gene: -; J gene: TRBJ1-6; CDR3 protein: CASSLDINSPLHF; CDR3 DNA: TGTGCCAGCAGCTTAGATATCAATTCACCCCTCCACTTT
V gene: TRBV28; clone size: -; CDR3 length: 14; D gene: -; J gene: TRBJ1-4; CDR3 protein: CASKLWQAREKLFF; CDR3 DNA: TGTGCCAGCAAGCTTTGGCAGGCTCGCGAAAAACTGTTTTTT
V gene: TRBV5-1; clone size: few; CDR3 length: 14; D gene: -; J gene: TRBJ2-7; CDR3 protein: CASSLGDRFLEQYF; CDR3 DNA: TGCGCCAGCAGCTTGGGCGACAGGTTCCTCGAGCAGTACTTC
V gene: TRBV5-1; clone size: few; CDR3 length: 13; D gene: -; J gene: TRBJ2-7; CDR3 protein: CASSLGQDYEQYF; CDR3 DNA: TGCGCCAGCAGCTTGGGACAGGACTACGAGCAGTACTTC
V gene: TRBV27; clone size: once; CDR3 length: 12; D gene: -; J gene: TRBJ1-1; CDR3 protein: CASRAVNTEAFF; CDR3 DNA: TGTGCCAGCAGGGCCGTGAACACTGAAGCTTTCTTT
V gene: TRBV27; clone size: -; CDR3 length: 16; D gene: -; J gene: TRBJ1-1; CDR3 protein: CASSPLRSGPNRVAFF; CDR3 DNA: TGTGCCAGCAGTCCCCTGAGGAGCGGTCCCAACCGTGTAGCTTTCTTT
V gene: TRBV29-1; clone size: -; CDR3 length: 18; D gene: TRBD2; J gene: TRBJ2-5; CDR3 protein: CSVELLPASGRGMETQYF; CDR3 DNA: TGCAGCGTTGAATTACTTCCGGCTAGCGGGAGGGGGATGGAGACCCAGTACTTC
V gene: TRBV2; clone size: few; CDR3 length: 14; D gene: -; J gene: TRBJ1-1; CDR3 protein: CASSLGGRGTEAFF; CDR3 DNA: TGTGCCAGCAGTCTCGGGGGACGAGGCACTGAAGCTTTCTTT
V gene: TRBV7-9; clone size: -; CDR3 length: 13; D gene: -; J gene: TRBJ1-3; CDR3 protein: CASSPNQGNTIYF; CDR3 DNA: TGTGCCAGCAGCCCCAACCAGGGAAACACCATATATTTT
V gene: TRBV5-5; clone size: -; CDR3 length: 16; D gene: -; J gene: TRBJ2-6; CDR3 protein: CASSFRGNSGANVLTF; CDR3 DNA: TGTGCCAGCAGCTTTAGAGGGAACTCTGGGGCCAACGTCCTGACTTTC
V gene: TRBV27; clone size: -; CDR3 length: 13; D gene: -; J gene: TRBJ1-5; CDR3 protein: CASSWRGSEPQHF; CDR3 DNA: TGTGCCAGCAGTTGGCGGGGCTCGGAGCCCCAGCATTTT
V gene: TRBV28; clone size: -; CDR3 length: 16; D gene: TRBD1; J gene: TRBJ1-2; CDR3 protein: CASSFPPGQGAFGYTF; CDR3 DNA: TGTGCCAGCAGTTTTCCTCCGGGACAGGGGGCATTTGGCTACACCTTC
V gene: TRBV28; clone size: -; CDR3 length: 10; D gene: -; J gene: TRBJ1-2; CDR3 protein: CASSSYGYTF; CDR3 DNA: TGTGCCAGCAGTTCGTATGGCTACACCTTC
V gene: TRBV14; clone size: -; CDR3 length: 14; D gene: -; J gene: TRBJ2-2; CDR3 protein: CASSPRAGAGELFF; CDR3 DNA: TGTGCCAGCAGCCCCCGGGCCGGGGCCGGGGAGCTGTTTTTT
V gene: TRBV6-6; clone size: -; CDR3 length: 14; D gene: -; J gene: TRBJ2-2; CDR3 protein: CASTINRDTGELFF; CDR3 DNA: TGTGCCAGCACGATCAACAGGGACACCGGGGAGCTGTTTTTT
V gene: TRBV5-1; clone size: once; CDR3 length: 16; D gene: TRBD1; J gene: TRBJ1-1; CDR3 protein: CASFPSTGGAGHEAFF; CDR3 DNA: TGCGCCAGCTTCCCATCGACAGGGGGCGCAGGGCATGAAGCTTTCTTT
V gene: TRBV27; clone size: -; CDR3 length: 15; D gene: TRBD2; J gene: TRBJ2-7; CDR3 protein: CASSLRASGYYEQYF; CDR3 DNA: TGTGCCAGCAGTTTAAGGGCTAGCGGATACTACGAGCAGTACTTC
V gene: TRBV7-9; clone size: -; CDR3 length: 15; D gene: TRBD2; J gene: TRBJ2-3; CDR3 protein: CASSPSGREADTQYF; CDR3 DNA: TGTGCCAGCAGTCCTAGCGGGAGGGAAGCAGATACGCAGTATTTT
V gene: TRBV19; clone size: -; CDR3 length: 14; D gene: TRBD1; J gene: TRBJ2-2; CDR3 protein: CATQMTGGTGELFF; CDR3 DNA: TGTGCCACCCAGATGACAGGGGGAACCGGGGAGCTGTTTTTT
V gene: TRBV6-1; clone size: -; CDR3 length: 15; D gene: TRBD1; J gene: TRBJ1-6; CDR3 protein: CASSELDRGNSPLHF; CDR3 DNA: TGTGCCAGCAGTGAACTGGACAGGGGGAATTCACCCCTCCACTTT
V gene: TRBV5-6; clone size: -; CDR3 length: 14; D gene: TRBD1; J gene: TRBJ2-7; CDR3 protein: CASSLIDRVHEQYF; CDR3 DNA: TGTGCCAGCAGCTTGATCGACAGGGTCCACGAGCAGTACTTC
V gene: TRBV7-9; clone size: few; CDR3 length: 14; D gene: TRBD2; J gene: TRBJ2-1; CDR3 protein: CASSSRTSGMGQFF; CDR3 DNA: TGTGCCAGCAGCTCGAGGACTAGCGGGATGGGGCAGTTCTTC
V gene: TRBV28; clone size: -; CDR3 length: 16; D gene: TRBD1; J gene: TRBJ1-5; CDR3 protein: CASSSRTGGSRQPQHF; CDR3 DNA: TGTGCCAGCAGTTCCAGGACAGGGGGCTCTCGGCAGCCCCAGCATTTT